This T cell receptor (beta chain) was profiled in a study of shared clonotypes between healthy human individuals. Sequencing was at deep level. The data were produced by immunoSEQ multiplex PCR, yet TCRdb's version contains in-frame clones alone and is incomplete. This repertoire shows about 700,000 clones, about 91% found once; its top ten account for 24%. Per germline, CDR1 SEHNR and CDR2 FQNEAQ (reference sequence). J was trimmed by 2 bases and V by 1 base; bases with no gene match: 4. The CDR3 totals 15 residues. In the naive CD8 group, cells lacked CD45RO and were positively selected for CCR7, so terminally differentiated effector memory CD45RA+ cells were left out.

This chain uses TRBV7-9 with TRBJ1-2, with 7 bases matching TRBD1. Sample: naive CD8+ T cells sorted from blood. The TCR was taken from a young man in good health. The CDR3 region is CASSLVEQGNYGYTF. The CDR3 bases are TGTGCCAGCAGCTTAGTCGAACAGGGGAACTATGGCTACACCTTC.